The T cell receptor (beta chain) described here comes from a study of human T cells and chemical hapten exposure. Study in general: Upper inner arm skin measuring approximately 2 cm by approximately 2 cm received 2% DPC for sensitization. Whole-study findings and limits: Clustering by CDR3 similarity yielded significantly more large clusters from expanded TCRs than controls.

The V and J ends lost 1 base and 7 bases, in that order; junction bases with no gene match: 6. The germline V gene has CDR1 DFQATT and CDR2 SNEGSKA (reference sequence). This CDR3 is 13 amino acids long. In regard to this clonotype: Its antigen remains unidentified.

TCRdb ran MiXCR on the RACE reads and lists one entry per CDR3 protein. The sample records 380,000 or so distinct CDR3 sequences, around 5% being singletons. The time point was: patch test 1, 2 weeks after DPC sensitization. This sample's treatment: therapeutic diphenylcyclopropenone sensitization with weekly scalp DPC. Blood sampling occurred before each patch-test application. The source material was whole blood, sampled in connection with sensitization to the hapten diphenylcyclopropenone (DPC). This TCR came from a woman aged 45-59 years with alopecia areata. Some clones in this sample may be carry-over from other donors' samples. The J gene is TRBJ1-1, the V gene TRBV20-1, with 7 bases identical to TRBD1. This CDR3 reads CSARVSGGVEAFF. Here the CDR3 DNA reads TGCAGTGCTAGAGTCTCAGGGGGAGTTGAAGCTTTCTTT.